The rows below give T cell receptor beta chains drawn from one sample of a study of blood T cell repertoires in COVID-19. Only in-frame clones appear in the TCRdb table, and some are missing; sequencing was by immunoSEQ multiplex PCR. Altogether 250,000 to 400,000 clones are present, over 85% being singletons, with the ten largest covering 2.6%. The sequenced material came from PBMCs or T cells enriched from blood (not recorded which). The source of these receptors is a man in his 60s who had recovered from COVID-19. The CDR3 runs from the conserved cysteine through the conserved F or W. The D gene is left open where the match is weak. The size of a clone is reported for some rows only, either as once, few or many, or as a class for expanded clones.

clone_size	v_call	d_call	j_call	cdr3_length	cdr3_nt	cdr3_aa
once	TRBV5-1	TRBD1	TRBJ1-3	14	TGCGCCAGCAGCTTGGGACAGGGCCAGGACACCATATATTTT	CASSLGQGQDTIYF
.	TRBV10-3	.	TRBJ1-1	14	TGTGCCATCAATGCCGGGGGAATGAACACTGAAGCTTTCTTT	CAINAGGMNTEAFF
.	TRBV29-1	.	TRBJ1-2	10	TGCAGCGTTGTTGAGGATGGCTACACCTTC	CSVVEDGYTF
.	TRBV27	.	TRBJ2-7	14	TGTGCCAGTCGGGGGGCAGCGACCTCCTACGAGCAGTACTTC	CASRGAATSYEQYF
.	TRBV27	.	TRBJ1-3	16	TGTGCCAGCAGTTCTCGATCCGGGACTGCAGGAAACACCATATATTTT	CASSSRSGTAGNTIYF
.	TRBV19	.	TRBJ1-1	15	TGTGCCAGTAGTATCCGGCAGGGAAAACGACTGGGGGCTTTCTTT	CASSIRQGKRLGAFF
.	TRBV11-3	TRBD1	TRBJ2-3	17	TGTGCCAGCAGCTTAAGAGGACAGGGGGCCGCCCGCTATACGCAGTATTTT	CASSLRGQGAARYTQYF
.	TRBV5-4	TRBD2	TRBJ2-1	16	TGTGCCACCGCGAGGGGTGAGCGGGGAGCCTACAATGAGCAGTTCTTC	CATARGERGAYNEQFF
.	TRBV11-1	.	TRBJ2-7	15	TGTGCCAGCAGCTTAGAACAGGGATTATACTACGAGCAGTACTTC	CASSLEQGLYYEQYF
.	TRBV5-1	.	TRBJ1-3	15	TGCGCCAGCAGCTTGTTGGGGCAGGGAGGAAACACCATATATTTT	CASSLLGQGGNTIYF
.	TRBV5-1	.	TRBJ1-6	16	TGCGCCAGCAGCTTGGAAATCGGGACTGGGATTCTACCCCTCCACTTT	CASSLEIGTGILPLHF